This T cell receptor beta chain was observed in a study of naive and memory T cell subsets. Overall study findings and caveats: In naive cells, over 90% of TCR sequences were seen only once.

From the second PCR step, alpha and beta chains were amplified apart. Cells stained for CD3, CD4, CD8, CD45RA, CD27 and viability were sorted into four CD45RA/CD27 subsets. This clonotype came up a few times. Its antigen is unknown. Two oligonucleotides, mixed equimolar, formed the beta constant-region primer covering TRBC1 and TRBC2. The cDNA 3' end received a ligated single-stranded oligonucleotide carrying the SP2 primer and a 12-nucleotide UMI. TCRdb used MiXCR to reprocess the UMI-ligation and nested PCR reads, holding one entry per CDR3 protein. The table includes 130,000 to 150,000 distinct CDR3 sequences, over 15% detected once. Per germline, CDR1 SGHDN and CDR2 FVKESK. The CDR3 runs 18 residues. Trimming at V came to 0 bases and at J to 4 bases, leaving 7 bases not matched to a gene.

This chain connects TRBV14 to TRBJ2-2; 11 positions agree with TRBD2. The receptor's source is a human donor in good health. The sequencing input was naive CD4+ T cells from blood. CDR3 protein: CASSQESASGRLTGELFF. The CDR3 coding sequence is TGTGCCAGCAGCCAAGAATCGGCTAGCGGGAGGCTCACCGGGGAGCTGTTTTTT.